This is a list of T cell receptor beta chains from one sample in a study of cytomegalovirus exposure and HLA in healthy donors. The assay was immunoSEQ multiplex PCR, and TCRdb's table has in-frame clones only and misses some. This table holds over 65,000 clones, about 93% found once. Sequencing was done on a sample of PBMCs. The source is a woman under 30 in good health and CMV-seropositive. The CDR3 runs from the conserved cysteine through the conserved F or W. The D gene is left open where the match is weak. A clone size is listed for some rows: how often the clone was seen (once, few, many), or a class if it is expanded.

TRBJ2-4 - - TRBV19 CASSNQGEAKNIQYF TGTGCCAGTAGTAACCAGGGCGAGGCCAAAAACATTCAGTACTTC
TRBJ1-2 TRBD1 - TRBV7-8 CASSFRTGYDYGYTF TGTGCCAGCAGCTTCAGGACAGGGTATGACTATGGCTACACCTTC
TRBJ2-7 - - TRBV5-8 CASSLVYYEQYF TGTGCCAGCAGCTTGGTATACTACGAGCAGTACTTC
TRBJ1-1 - few TRBV5-1 CASSLEADMNTEAFF TGCGCCAGCAGCTTGGAAGCAGACATGAACACTGAAGCTTTCTTT
TRBJ1-3 TRBD1 - TRBV23-1 CASSPTGEGGNTIYF TGCGCCAGCAGTCCAACAGGGGAAGGCGGAAACACCATATATTTT
TRBJ2-3 TRBD1 - TRBV7-3 CASSLRTGGTDTQYF TGTGCCAGCAGCTTAAGGACAGGGGGTACAGATACGCAGTATTTT
TRBJ1-2 - - TRBV30 CAWAGTSYGYTF TGTGCCTGGGCCGGGACTAGCTATGGCTACACCTTC
TRBJ1-4 TRBD1 - TRBV7-9 CASSLGRAGGREKLFF TGTGCCAGCAGCTTAGGCCGCGCAGGGGGTCGAGAAAAACTGTTTTTT
TRBJ2-1 - - TRBV18 CASSQGFNEQFF TGTGCCAGCTCACAGGGGTTTAATGAGCAGTTCTTC
TRBJ1-1 TRBD1 - TRBV15 CATSSRGSTEAFF TGTGCCACCAGTAGCAGGGGGAGCACTGAAGCTTTCTTT
TRBJ2-1 TRBD2 - TRBV7-3 CASSFGREHEQFF TGTGCCAGCAGCTTTGGGCGGGAGCATGAGCAGTTCTTC
TRBJ1-2 - - TRBV19 CASTTTGRGANYGYTF TGTGCCAGTACCACTACCGGGCGGGGAGCTAACTATGGCTACACCTTC
TRBJ1-3 TRBD1 - TRBV19 CASSIAGQGLSGNTIYF TGTGCCAGTAGTATAGCAGGACAGGGCCTCTCTGGAAACACCATATATTTT
TRBJ2-3 TRBD2 once TRBV11-2 CASSSRLAETDTQYF TGTGCCAGCAGCTCCCGACTAGCGGAAACAGATACGCAGTATTTT
TRBJ2-7 - - TRBV28 CASSPTPSRFHEQYF TGTGCCAGCAGCCCCACACCGTCCAGGTTCCACGAGCAGTACTTC
TRBJ2-1 - - TRBV15 CATSLWGTSRGDNEQFF TGTGCCACCAGCCTGTGGGGGACTTCTCGGGGAGACAATGAGCAGTTCTTC